The next 22 T cell receptor beta chains were all read from a single sample in a study of T cell changes during pregnancy in multiple sclerosis. The repertoire was sequenced with immunoSEQ multiplex PCR; TCRdb's copy has only in-frame clones and lacks some. The data hold 50,000 or so clones, with roughly 95% observed a single time. The starting material was CD4+ T cells from peripheral blood mononuclear cells, obtained in the third trimester of pregnancy. All receptors come from a female donor with multiple sclerosis, enrolled in a pregnancy study.

This rearrangement joins TRBV19 to TRBJ1-1; 7 nucleotides agree with TRBD1. The V and J ends lost 3 bases and 5 bases, in that order; junction bases with no gene match: 12. The CDR3 runs 16 residues. Germline CDR1 is LNHDA and CDR2 is SQIVND (reference sequence). DNA of the CDR3: TGTGCCAGTAGTATCGGCCCCCAGGGCAGGGGGACTGAAGCTTTCTTT. Its protein product is CASSIGPQGRGTEAFF.

The V call is TRBV4-3, the J call TRBJ1-1; D is possibly TRBD1 (6 bases). Per germline, CDR1 LGHNA and CDR2 YSLEER. The CDR3 loop spans 14 amino acids. Trimming shortened V by 0 bases and J by 3 bases, and 8 bases separated the two germline ends. CDR3 in DNA: TGCGCCAGCAGCCAAGAGGGGGCCTACACTGAAGCTTTCTTT. Amino acid sequence: CASSQEGAYTEAFF.

This rearrangement joins TRBV29-1 to TRBJ1-1; 7 bases are a match to TRBD1. Trimming at V came to 5 bases and at J to 3 bases, leaving 9 bases not matched to a gene. The V gene's germline CDR1 is SQVTM and CDR2 ANQGSEA. The CDR3 sequence is 14 residues long. CDR3 bases: TGCAGCGTTAGACAGGGCGGTTTGGACACTGAAGCTTTCTTT. The encoded protein is CSVRQGGLDTEAFF.

The chain couples TRBV5-6 to TRBJ2-7; no firm D call. This CDR3 is built from 16 residues. Germline-derived CDR1 and CDR2 are SGHDT and YYEEEE. V dropped 0 bases and J dropped 2 bases, with 15 bases sitting between them. The CDR3 region is CASSLDRGQSAYEQYF. The CDR3 DNA reads as TGTGCCAGCAGCTTGGATCGAGGCCAGTCGGCCTACGAGCAGTACTTC. The full variable domain, with the rest looked up from reference TRBV5-6 and TRBJ2-7, is DAGVTQSPTHLIKTRGQQVTLRCSPKSGHDTVSWYQQALGQGPQFIFQYYEEEERQRGNFPDRFSGHQFPNYSSELNVNALLLGDSALYLCASSLDRGQSAYEQYFGPGTRLTVT.

In DNA form, the CDR3 reads TGTGCCATCAGGACCCTGGGGGGAGCTAGCGGGGTTTACGAGCAGTACTTC. Its translation: CAIRTLGGASGVYEQYF. This chain links TRBV10-3 with TRBJ2-7; 9 positions match TRBD2. After removal of 6 bases from V and 4 bases from J, the junction contained 16 bases not matched to a gene. The germline V gene encodes CDR1 ENHRY and CDR2 SYGVKD. The CDR3 is 17 residues long.

This chain joins TRBV25-1 and TRBJ1-6; 7 bases agree with TRBD1. Germline values: CDR1 MGHDK, CDR2 SYGVNS. The CDR3 has 15 residues. The J segment lost 7 bases and the V segment lost 4 bases, leaving 7 bases of the junction unmatched. CDR3 sequence (DNA): TGTGCCAGCAGTGGATACACAGGGGTCAATTCACCCCTCCACTTT. It translates to CASSGYTGVNSPLHF.

This clone was seen once. CDR3 residues: CASSFGTSGRYEQYF. CDR3 bases: TGTGCCAGCAGTTTCGGGACTAGCGGGAGGTACGAGCAGTACTTC. This sequence joins TRBV27 and TRBJ2-7; 15 positions match TRBD2. V gave up 3 bases and J gave up 4 bases; unmatched junction bases: 1. Germline assignment: CDR1 MNHEY and CDR2 SMNVEV (reference sequence). The CDR3 totals 15 residues.

The DNA for the CDR3 is TGTGCCAGCAGCTACACCCCAGGGAACTATGGCTACACCTTC. Translating gives CASSYTPGNYGYTF. J is TRBJ1-2 and V is TRBV2, with D possibly TRBD1 on 5 matching bases. CDR1 is SNHLY and CDR2 is FYNNEI in the germline V gene. Trimming took off 6 bases at V and 2 bases at J, with 13 bases between the two ends. The CDR3 contains 14 residues. Drawing the rest from reference TRBV2 and TRBJ1-2, the complete variable domain is EPEVTQTPSHQVTQMGQEVILRCVPISNHLYFYWYRQILGQKVEFLVSFYNNEISEKSEIFDDQFSVERPDGSNFTLKIRSTKLEDSAMYFCASSYTPGNYGYTFGSGTRLTVV.

The chain employs TRBV5-4 and TRBJ2-3; 10 bases align to TRBD2. The CDR3 runs to 16 residues. The V segment lost 4 bases and the J segment 0 bases; nucleotides outside the gene matches: 5. Germline V gene lookup returns CDR1 SGHNT and CDR2 YYREEE (reference sequence). The CDR3 protein is CASSVASGGSTDTQYF. In nucleotides, the CDR3 is TGTGCCAGCAGCGTCGCTAGCGGGGGAAGCACAGATACGCAGTATTTT.

V and J are TRBV5-1 and TRBJ2-3; D gene uncertain. The germline V gene encodes CDR1 SGHRS and CDR2 YFSETQ. The CDR3 extends over 13 amino acids. Trimming shortened V by 2 bases and J by 0 bases, and 4 bases separated the two germline ends. Here the CDR3 reads CASSFPSTDTQYF. In DNA form, the CDR3 reads TGCGCCAGCAGCTTTCCTAGCACAGATACGCAGTATTTT.

V usage is TRBV27 and J usage is TRBJ1-2, with 7 bases that match TRBD1. V shed 6 bases, J shed 1 base, and the junction held 8 bases outside the gene matches. The CDR3 length is 15 residues. From germline, CDR1 is MNHEY and CDR2 SMNVEV (reference sequence). CDR3 coding DNA: TGTGCCAGCAGGTCGGAGGGGGCGGGTAACTATGGCTACACCTTC. Translation gives CASRSEGAGNYGYTF.

The chain is built from TRBV10-3 and TRBJ1-1, with D possibly matching TRBD1 (6 bases). The germline V gene has CDR1 ENHRY and CDR2 SYGVKD. V was pared by 6 bases and J by 1 base, with 9 bases between. The CDR3 has 13 amino acids. The CDR3 protein is CAIRWTENTEAFF. The CDR3 region has the DNA TGTGCCATCAGGTGGACAGAGAACACTGAAGCTTTCTTT.

V is TRBV19 and J is TRBJ1-1, with a possible D match to TRBD1 (5 bases). The CDR3 loop spans 13 amino acids. The V gene lost 3 bases and the J gene lost 3 bases, with 8 bases spanning the gap. In germline, CDR1 is LNHDA, CDR2 SQIVND (reference sequence). CDR3 DNA: TGTGCCAGTAGTATGTGGGGGGACACTGAAGCTTTCTTT. It codes for CASSMWGDTEAFF.

CDR3 loop: CASREDRGINQPQHF. The CDR3, as DNA: TGTGCCAGCAGAGAGGACAGGGGTATCAATCAGCCCCAGCATTTT. This chain uses TRBV2 with TRBJ1-5; 9 bases are a match to TRBD1. This CDR3 has 15 amino acids. V was pared by 6 bases and J by 3 bases, with 6 bases of the junction left unmatched. CDR1 and CDR2 (germline): SNHLY, FYNNEI. Variable domain in full (rest from reference TRBV2 and TRBJ1-5): EPEVTQTPSHQVTQMGQEVILRCVPISNHLYFYWYRQILGQKVEFLVSFYNNEISEKSEIFDDQFSVERPDGSNFTLKIRSTKLEDSAMYFCASREDRGINQPQHFGDGTRLSIL.

V usage is TRBV6-6 and J usage is TRBJ2-5; D may be TRBD2 (5 bases). The germline V gene has CDR1 MNHNY and CDR2 SVGAGI (reference sequence). This CDR3 contains 15 residues. V was trimmed by 0 bases and J by 1 base, leaving 9 bases between them. CDR3 sequence: CASSYSPTIQETQYF. The CDR3 nucleotides are TGTGCCAGCAGTTACTCTCCGACTATCCAAGAGACCCAGTACTTC.

The sample holds one count of this clone. The rearrangement joins TRBV7-6 to TRBJ2-2, with 9 bases matching TRBD2. The CDR3 sequence is 16 residues long. Germline trimming cut 5 bases from V and 1 base from J; bases unmatched to any gene: 5. CDR1 is SGHVS and CDR2 is FNYEAQ in the germline V gene. Here the CDR3 DNA reads TGTGCCAGCAGCCCCCTAGCGGGGAAGAACACCGGGGAGCTGTTTTTT. It is translated as CASSPLAGKNTGELFF.

The V and J genes are TRBV10-3 and TRBJ2-2; 8 bases map to TRBD2. CDR3 length equals 13 residues. The junction had 7 bases not matched to a gene; V was cut back by 10 bases and J by 6 bases. Germline V CDR1 and CDR2: ENHRY, SYGVKD. CDR3 sequence (DNA): TGTGCCAGCGGGACTAGTAAGGCCGGGGAGCTGTTTTTT. This encodes CASGTSKAGELFF.

This clone was observed a single time. V usage is TRBV28 and J usage is TRBJ2-1; 9 bases match TRBD1. J gave up 7 bases and V 5 bases, and 3 bases lay outside the gene matches. In germline, CDR1 is MDHEN, CDR2 SYDVKM. This CDR3 has 13 amino acids. In DNA form, the CDR3 reads TGTGCCAGCAGTCGGACAGGGGAAAATGAGCAGTTCTTC. This encodes CASSRTGENEQFF.

The count of this clone is one. The rearrangement uses TRBV6-5 and TRBJ2-7; D uncertain. CDR1 is MNHEY and CDR2 is SVGAGI in the germline V gene. Trimming cost V 6 bases and J 4 bases, with 16 bases left between them. The CDR3 has 14 residues. The CDR3 DNA is TGTGCCAGCAGATCTTTGGGCCCCGGATACGAGCAGTACTTC. Translating it yields CASRSLGPGYEQYF.

This chain's CDR3 is CASSTPGLNLAFF. CDR3 in DNA: TGTGCCAGCAGTACCCCCGGACTCAACTTGGCTTTCTTT. This chain links TRBV25-1 with TRBJ1-1; D remains unclear. Germline CDR1 reads MGHDK; CDR2 reads SYGVNS. This CDR3 has 13 amino acids. Trimming stripped 5 bases from V and 11 bases from J, with 18 bases between.

V is TRBV7-3 and J is TRBJ2-1; 7 nucleotides line up with TRBD2. The germline gives CDR1 SGHTA, CDR2 FQGTGA. The trim removed 9 bases at V and 7 bases at J, leaving 12 bases unmatched. The CDR3 length is 14 residues. The CDR3 DNA reads TGTGCCAGTGGGCTGGGCGGGAGTGTGAATGAGCAGTTCTTC. Its protein is CASGLGGSVNEQFF.

This chain joins TRBV27 and TRBJ2-3; 9 bases align to TRBD1. V lost 6 bases, J lost 5 bases, and 6 bases stayed unmatched. The CDR3 runs 14 residues. CDR1 and CDR2 from the germline V gene are MNHEY and SMNVEV (reference sequence). The CDR3 region is CASRTTGGKDTQYF. The DNA of the CDR3 is TGTGCCAGCAGGACAACAGGGGGCAAAGATACGCAGTATTTT.